A single sample is the source of the 5 T cell receptor beta chains below, sequenced in a study of shared clonotypes between healthy human individuals. Method: immunoSEQ multiplex PCR; TCRdb's copy keeps in-frame clones and lacks some. The profile shows some 550,000 clones, approximately 97% of them singletons. Sequenced input: naive CD4+ T cells sorted from blood. Subset here: CD45RA+ positively selected. These receptors originate from a woman aged 25 to 39 in good health.

This clone was detected a few times. V is TRBV6-1 and J is TRBJ1-5; no clear D. This CDR3 has 11 residues. Germline CDR1 and CDR2: MNHNS and SASEGT. V was clipped by 6 bases and J by 9 bases, with 9 bases between them. The CDR3 sequence: CASRNFVPQHF. The CDR3 coding sequence is TGTGCCAGCAGAAACTTCGTGCCCCAGCATTTT.

The rearrangement uses TRBV18 and TRBJ2-3; TRBD1 might be the D (5 bases). The germline CDR1 and CDR2 sequences are KGHSH and LQKENI. V lost 7 bases and J 0 bases, leaving 11 bases between the germline ends. This CDR3 contains 14 residues. In DNA form, the CDR3 reads TGTGCCAGCTTTCAGGGCTTTAGCACAGATACGCAGTATTTT. It is translated as CASFQGFSTDTQYF.

The V gene is TRBV6-6, the J gene TRBJ1-1, with unresolved D. The CDR3 consists of 15 residues. The V gene's germline CDR1 is MNHNY and CDR2 SVGAGI (reference sequence). Trimming cost V 6 bases and J 4 bases, with 18 bases left between them. The DNA for the CDR3 is TGTGCCAGCAGAACAGAGCGGGGATTAGGCACTGAAGCTTTCTTT. It yields the protein CASRTERGLGTEAFF.

V gene TRBV4-2 combines with J gene TRBJ1-4; 7 bases are a match to TRBD1. The CDR3 is 16 residues long. Germline V gives CDR1 LGHNA, CDR2 YNFKEQ. After removal of 2 bases from V and 0 bases from J, the junction contained 3 bases not matched to a gene. CDR3: CASSQQGGSTNEKLFF. CDR3 in DNA: TGTGCCAGCAGCCAACAGGGGGGGTCAACTAATGAAAAACTGTTTTTT.

The chain joins TRBV6-5 to TRBJ2-3; 7 bases are a match to TRBD1. V gave up 8 bases and J gave up 0 bases; unmatched junction bases: 2. Germline CDR1 and CDR2: MNHEY and SVGAGI. The CDR3 is made up of 13 amino acids. In DNA, the CDR3 is TGTGCCAGCCGGGACAGAAGCACAGATACGCAGTATTTT. It yields the protein CASRDRSTDTQYF.